These 21 T cell receptor beta chains share one sample of origin, sequenced in a study of graft-versus-host responses after intestinal transplantation. Their antigens remain unidentified. Only in-frame clones appear in the TCRdb table, and some are missing; sequencing was by immunoSEQ multiplex PCR. This sample has around 26,000 clones, with roughly 82% found just once. The sequencing used unstimulated CD8+ T cells sorted from spleen or lymph node cells, collected before transplant. The receptors originated from a human donor who was the organ donor for an intestinal transplant.

This sequence joins TRBV29-1 and TRBJ1-2; 7 bases map to TRBD1. CDR1 SQVTM and CDR2 ANQGSEA come from the germline V gene. Trimming cost V 8 bases and J 0 bases; bases outside gene matches: 6. The CDR3 totals 13 residues. Here the CDR3 DNA reads TGCAGCATAAGGACAGGAGCTAACTATGGCTACACCTTC. This translates into CSIRTGANYGYTF.

The chain joins TRBV10-1 to TRBJ2-2, with D tentatively TRBD2 (6 bases). Trimming cost V 0 bases and J 0 bases, with 20 bases left between them. Germline V gene lookup returns CDR1 WNHNN and CDR2 SYGVQD (reference sequence). The CDR3 runs to 20 residues. CDR3 nucleotide sequence: TGCGCCAGCAGTGAGTCGTTACCCCTTCAACTAGCAGCGAACACCGGGGAGCTGTTTTTT. Its protein product is CASSESLPLQLAANTGELFF.

This chain uses TRBV5-1 with TRBJ2-7; 7 nucleotides line up with TRBD1. CDR1 is SGHRS, CDR2 YFSETQ, per germline. This CDR3 contains 16 residues. Trimming removed 4 bases from V and 0 bases from J; junction bases left unmatched: 10. The CDR3, as DNA: TGCGCCAGCAGCCCTATGAAGTGGGACAGCTCCTACGAGCAGTACTTC. It encodes CASSPMKWDSSYEQYF. The full variable domain, in which reference TRBV5-1 and TRBJ2-7 provide the parts outside the CDR3, is KAGVTQTPRYLIKTRGQQVTLSCSPISGHRSVSWYQQTPGQGLQFLFEYFSETQRNKGNFPGRFSGRQFSNSRSEMNVSTLELGDSALYLCASSPMKWDSSYEQYFGPGTRLTVT.

The genes are TRBV27 and TRBJ2-5; D is unclear. Trimming stripped 4 bases from V and 1 base from J, with 7 bases between. The CDR3 totals 13 residues. Germline V gene data show CDR1 as MNHEY and CDR2 as SMNVEV (reference sequence). The CDR3 spells CASSSGFQETQYF. The DNA for the CDR3 is TGTGCCAGCAGTTCAGGTTTCCAAGAGACCCAGTACTTC.

The J gene is TRBJ2-5, the V gene TRBV15; D is possibly TRBD2 (7 bases). This CDR3 spans 17 amino acids. Between the trimmed V and J ends, which lost 0 bases and 1 base, there was a span of 15 bases. Germline lookup yields CDR1 LNHNV and CDR2 YYDKDF (reference sequence). Here the CDR3 reads CATSRDYPGGPQETQYF. For the CDR3, the DNA is TGTGCCACCAGCAGAGATTATCCGGGGGGCCCCCAAGAGACCCAGTACTTC.

V and J are TRBV6-5 and TRBJ2-1; weak D call: TRBD1 (5 bases). CDR1 MNHEY and CDR2 SVGAGI come from the germline V gene. The length of the CDR3 is 15 residues. Trimming pared 0 bases from V and 3 bases from J, leaving 9 bases between. This CDR3 reads CASSYSSQGYNEQFF. CDR3 DNA sequence: TGTGCCAGCAGTTACTCGAGTCAGGGCTACAATGAGCAGTTCTTC.

V usage is TRBV19 and J usage is TRBJ2-7, with 10 bases lining up with TRBD2. Trimming removed 5 bases from V and 1 base from J; junction bases left unmatched: 8. There are 16 residues in the CDR3. The germline V gene has CDR1 LNHDA and CDR2 SQIVND (reference sequence). Here the CDR3 DNA reads TGTGCCAGTAGTTCAGAGAGCGGGGGGGATTCCTACGAGCAGTACTTC. This translates into CASSSESGGDSYEQYF.

This clone has a handful of counts. The rearrangement joins TRBV9 to TRBJ1-1; D unresolved. Germline V gene lookup returns CDR1 SGDLS and CDR2 YYNGEE. CDR3 length: 12 amino acids. The V end lost 1 base, the J end lost 1 base, and 2 bases lay between the germline ends. DNA of the CDR3: TGTGCCAGCAGCGTATCGAACACTGAAGCTTTCTTT. Its translation: CASSVSNTEAFF.

V is TRBV11-2 and J is TRBJ2-7; D gene unclear. The V end was cut by 5 bases, the J end by 0 bases, with 2 bases between. The CDR3 consists of 11 residues. Germline assignment: CDR1 SGHAT and CDR2 FQNNGV. CDR3 in DNA: TGTGCCAGCAGCCGCTCCTACGAGCAGTACTTC. It specifies CASSRSYEQYF.

V usage is TRBV5-6 and J usage is TRBJ2-5; TRBD2 might be the D (5 bases). The ends were cut back, 1 base at V and 2 bases at J, with 9 bases in the middle. The CDR3 is 14 residues long. CDR1 and CDR2 (germline): SGHDT, YYEEEE. This CDR3 is CASSLSGWQETQYF. In nucleotides, the CDR3 is TGTGCCAGCAGCTTGTCGGGGTGGCAAGAGACCCAGTACTTC. Full variable domain (remainder filled in from reference TRBV5-6 and TRBJ2-5): DAGVTQSPTHLIKTRGQQVTLRCSPKSGHDTVSWYQQALGQGPQFIFQYYEEEERQRGNFPDRFSGHQFPNYSSELNVNALLLGDSALYLCASSLSGWQETQYFGPGTRLLVL.

The J gene is TRBJ1-1, the V gene TRBV7-9; 7 bases match TRBD1. V lost 4 bases, J lost 5 bases, and 10 bases stayed unmatched. CDR1 and CDR2 (germline): SEHNR, FQNEAQ (reference sequence). This CDR3 is 15 amino acids long. The CDR3 DNA follows: TGTGCCAGCAGCTCGCCCCGACAGGGAGGTACTGAAGCTTTCTTT. It codes for CASSSPRQGGTEAFF.

In this sample, this clone turned up a few times. The CDR3 DNA follows: TGTGCCAGCAGTCCTCAGACAGGAACGAACACTGAAGCTTTCTTT. Its translation is CASSPQTGTNTEAFF. This sequence joins TRBV27 and TRBJ1-1; a weak D match, TRBD1 (6 bases). Germline-derived CDR1 and CDR2 are MNHEY and SMNVEV (reference sequence). Trimming shortened V by 5 bases and J by 1 base, and 14 bases separated the two germline ends. There are 15 residues in the CDR3.

This chain joins TRBV25-1 and TRBJ2-3; D remains ambiguous. The CDR3 runs 10 residues. The V gene's germline CDR1 is MGHDK and CDR2 SYGVNS. V was clipped by 5 bases and J by 6 bases, with 3 bases between them. CDR3 protein: CASSFDTQYF. The CDR3 region has the DNA TGTGCCAGCAGTTTTGATACGCAGTATTTT.

J is TRBJ2-1 and V is TRBV6-4; maybe TRBD2 (7 bases). The CDR3 has 16 residues. In germline, CDR1 is MRHNA, CDR2 SNTAGT. The V and J ends lost 2 bases and 5 bases respectively, with 16 bases between them. Written as DNA, the CDR3 is TGTGCCAGCAGTGACACCGAGGGGGGGGGCAACAATGAGCAGTTCTTC. Encoded protein: CASSDTEGGGNNEQFF.

V gene TRBV30 combines with J gene TRBJ2-1, with 10 bases matching TRBD2. The trim removed 0 bases at V and 10 bases at J, leaving 3 bases unmatched. The CDR3 is made up of 13 amino acids. CDR1 and CDR2 from the germline V gene are GTSNPN and SVGIG (reference sequence). CDR3 amino acids: CAWSVAGGVEQFF. CDR3 in DNA: TGTGCCTGGAGTGTAGCGGGAGGGGTGGAGCAGTTCTTC.

This chain connects TRBV9 to TRBJ2-7, with D uncertain. The V gene's germline CDR1 is SGDLS and CDR2 YYNGEE. The CDR3 consists of 13 residues. V was pared by 0 bases and J by 2 bases, with 6 bases between. The CDR3: CASSVGSPYEQYF. In DNA form, the CDR3 reads TGTGCCAGCAGCGTAGGCTCTCCCTACGAGCAGTACTTC.

The chain combines TRBV5-1 with TRBJ2-3; D remains unclear. Trimming cost V 0 bases and J 5 bases, with 10 bases left between them. The CDR3 runs 14 residues. The V gene's germline CDR1 is SGHRS and CDR2 YFSETQ. DNA for the CDR3: TGCGCCAGCAGCTTGGAGGCACGAGAAGATACGCAGTATTTT. Amino acids: CASSLEAREDTQYF.

This clone has just one count. DNA of the CDR3: TGTGCCAGTAGTAGAGAGCGGGAGCTATCCTACGAGCAGTACTTC. Translating gives CASSRERELSYEQYF. J is TRBJ2-7 and V is TRBV19; 8 bases line up with TRBD2. CDR1 is LNHDA, CDR2 SQIVND, per germline (reference sequence). CDR3 size: 15 residues. V shed 4 bases and J 1 base; nucleotides not matched to a gene: 6.

This sequence joins TRBV5-4 and TRBJ2-3, with D possibly TRBD2 on 7 matching bases. Trimming took off 1 base at V and 6 bases at J, with 21 bases between the two ends. The V gene's germline CDR1 is SGHNT and CDR2 YYREEE (reference sequence). The CDR3 has 17 residues. The CDR3 protein is CASSLRLGGRASDTQYF. In DNA form, the CDR3 reads TGTGCCAGCAGCTTGAGGTTAGGGGGGAGGGCCTCGGATACGCAGTATTTT. Complete variable domain (other parts from reference TRBV5-4 and TRBJ2-3): ETGVTQSPTHLIKTRGQQVTLRCSSQSGHNTVSWYQQALGQGPQFIFQYYREEENGRGNFPPRFSGLQFPNYSSELNVNALELDDSALYLCASSLRLGGRASDTQYFGPGTRLTVL.

This chain links TRBV19 with TRBJ2-3; 7 bases fit TRBD1. V shed 4 bases and J 2 bases; nucleotides not matched to a gene: 9. The CDR3 has 16 amino acids. Germline V lookup: CDR1 LNHDA, CDR2 SQIVND (reference sequence). This CDR3 reads CASSSSGTEYTDTQYF. The CDR3 nucleotides are TGTGCCAGTAGTAGCTCCGGGACAGAATACACAGATACGCAGTATTTT.

This clone turned up a few times. The rearrangement links TRBV15 to TRBJ2-2; possible D gene TRBD1, 6 bases. Between the trimmed V and J ends, which lost 3 bases and 5 bases, there was a span of 13 bases. The germline V gene has CDR1 LNHNV and CDR2 YYDKDF (reference sequence). This CDR3 is built from 15 residues. The CDR3 loop is CATSRKGQRTGELFF. The CDR3 DNA reads as TGTGCCACCAGCAGGAAGGGACAACGGACCGGGGAGCTGTTTTTT.